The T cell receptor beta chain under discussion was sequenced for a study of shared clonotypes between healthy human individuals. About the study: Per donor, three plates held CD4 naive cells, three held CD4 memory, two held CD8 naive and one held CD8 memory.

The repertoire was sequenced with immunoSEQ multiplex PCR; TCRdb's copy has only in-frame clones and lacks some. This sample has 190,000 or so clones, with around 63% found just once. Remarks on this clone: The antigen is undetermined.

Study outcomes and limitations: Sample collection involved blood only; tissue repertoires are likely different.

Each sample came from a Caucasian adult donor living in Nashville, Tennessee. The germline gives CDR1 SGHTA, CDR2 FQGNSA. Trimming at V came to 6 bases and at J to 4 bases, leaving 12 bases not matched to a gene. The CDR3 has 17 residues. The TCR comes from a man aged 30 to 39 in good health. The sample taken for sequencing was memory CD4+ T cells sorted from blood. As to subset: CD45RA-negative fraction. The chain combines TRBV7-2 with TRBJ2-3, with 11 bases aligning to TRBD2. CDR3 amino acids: CASRPTTSGRGADTQYF. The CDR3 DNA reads TGTGCCAGCAGACCCACTACTAGCGGGAGAGGCGCAGATACGCAGTATTTT.